This is a list of T cell receptor beta chains from one sample in a study of blood T cell repertoires in COVID-19. Sequencing used immunoSEQ multiplex PCR; TCRdb keeps in-frame clones, though not all of them. Found here are just over 650,000 clones, 90% of them singletons; the top ten hold roughly 0.25%. Sequenced: peripheral blood. The source is a woman between 18 and 30 years old with acute or convalescent COVID-19. CDR3s include the opening cysteine and the closing phenylalanine or tryptophan. Each record gives: clone size, D gene, V gene, J gene, CDR3 protein, CDR3 DNA. A D gene is named only where the DNA matches it firmly. Rows may omit the clone size; those that give it use once, few, many or a size class.

.	.	TRBV9	TRBJ2-7	CASSVNQGSYEQYF	TGTGCCAGCAGCGTCAATCAGGGCTCCTACGAGCAGTACTTC
.	TRBD1	TRBV9	TRBJ2-3	CASSVGGTGGTDTQYF	TGTGCCAGCAGCGTAGGGGGAACAGGGGGCACAGATACGCAGTATTTT
.	TRBD1	TRBV19	TRBJ1-1	CASSPLDRGDTEAFF	TGTGCCAGTAGTCCATTGGACAGGGGGGACACTGAAGCTTTCTTT
.	TRBD1	TRBV7-9	TRBJ1-4	CASSYPGTGGPGTNEKLFF	TGTGCCAGCAGCTACCCCGGGACAGGGGGACCAGGAACTAATGAAAAACTGTTTTTT
.	TRBD1	TRBV7-8	TRBJ1-5	CASSLGRGPGGRQPQHF	TGTGCCAGCAGCTTAGGGCGTGGGCCAGGGGGCAGGCAGCCCCAGCATTTT
.	.	TRBV19	TRBJ1-1	CASMGGGYDNTEAFF	TGTGCCAGTATGGGAGGGGGGTATGATAACACTGAAGCTTTCTTT
.	TRBD1	TRBV15	TRBJ1-4	CATSRDRGGGVEKLFF	TGTGCCACCAGCAGGGACAGGGGAGGTGGAGTGGAAAAACTGTTTTTT
.	.	TRBV29-1	TRBJ1-4	CSVLPGGGNEKLFF	TGCAGCGTACTCCCGGGGGGGGGTAATGAAAAACTGTTTTTT
.	.	TRBV7-6	TRBJ1-6	CASSLAAGSPLHF	TGTGCCAGCAGCTTAGCCGCAGGGTCACCCCTCCACTTT
.	.	TRBV7-2	TRBJ2-2	CASSLGTLAAGELFF	TGTGCCAGCAGCTTAGGTACCCTGGCCGCCGGGGAGCTGTTTTTT
few	.	TRBV11-3	TRBJ1-6	CASSLRRGDPLHF	TGTGCCAGCAGCCTCCGGCGGGGGGACCCCCTCCACTTT
.	TRBD1	TRBV5-1	TRBJ1-2	CASSLEGQGSYGYTF	TGCGCCAGCAGCTTGGAGGGACAGGGGAGCTATGGCTACACCTTC
.	.	TRBV27	TRBJ2-7	CASSFYSNRRATYEQYF	TGTGCCAGCAGTTTCTACTCCAACAGAAGAGCTACCTACGAGCAGTACTTC
.	TRBD1	TRBV7-2	TRBJ1-2	CASSLGGTGLGYTF	TGTGCCAGCAGCTTAGGTGGGACAGGGTTAGGCTACACCTTC